The next 17 T cell receptor beta chains were all read from a single sample in a study of neurological immune-mediated disorders. TCRdb re-called the 5' RACE reads through MiXCR, storing one row per CDR3 protein. The table has approximately 100,000 distinct CDR3 sequences, roughly 3.5% seen once. Sequencing used PBMCs. The receptors stem from a woman aged 18 to 35 with multiple sclerosis.

A few counts support this clonotype. The chain has TRBV6-4 and TRBJ2-1; possibly TRBD2 for D (5 bases). V lost 8 bases to trimming and J lost 6 bases, with 14 bases between them. Germline lookup yields CDR1 MRHNA and CDR2 SNTAGT. The CDR3 has 13 amino acids. The CDR3 nucleotides are TGTGCCAGCGGCGAGGGTACCGTCAATGAGCAGTTCTTC. As protein: CASGEGTVNEQFF.

This clonotype came up many times. The chain employs TRBV6-1 and TRBJ2-7, with 7 bases aligning to TRBD2. This CDR3 is built from 15 residues. The trim removed 1 base at V and 6 bases at J, leaving 9 bases unmatched. Per germline, CDR1 MNHNS and CDR2 SASEGT. CDR3 sequence reads: CASSEDGGSSAEQYF. The CDR3, as DNA: TGTGCCAGCAGTGAAGACGGCGGGAGTAGTGCCGAGCAGTACTTC.

The sample holds many counts of this clonotype. The chain couples TRBV18 to TRBJ1-5, with 7 nucleotides matching TRBD1. CDR1 and CDR2 (germline): KGHSH, LQKENI. The CDR3 length is 15 residues. With 5 bases clipped from V and 5 bases from J, the junction kept 9 bases outside the gene matches. CDR3 region: CASSSETGNDQPQHF. Here the CDR3 DNA reads TGTGCCAGCTCATCGGAGACAGGGAACGATCAGCCCCAGCATTTT.

At least ten counts were recorded for this clonotype. The chain carries TRBV7-6 and TRBJ1-1; TRBD1 aligns across 7 bases. The germline V gene has CDR1 SGHVS and CDR2 FNYEAQ. There are 18 residues in the CDR3. V dropped 1 base and J dropped 3; count of bases not matched to a gene: 14. The CDR3 DNA is TGTGCCAGCAGCTTAGGTCTGCAGGGGGTCCCCCTGGACACTGAAGCTTTCTTT. Protein: CASSLGLQGVPLDTEAFF.

In its sample, this clonotype was seen many times. The V gene is TRBV7-9, the J gene TRBJ1-2, with TRBD1 as a possible D gene (5 bases). Germline CDR1 is SEHNR and CDR2 is FQNEAQ (reference sequence). The CDR3 is 14 residues long. The V and J ends lost 2 bases and 4 bases respectively, with 11 bases between them. CDR3 coding DNA: TGTGCCAGCAGCTTATGGGACTTATCCTATGGCTACACCTTC. Protein sequence: CASSLWDLSYGYTF.

The sample holds many counts of this clonotype. The chain has TRBV3-1 and TRBJ1-2; TRBD1 might be the D (5 bases). The V gene's germline CDR1 is LGHDT and CDR2 YNNKEL (reference sequence). CDR3 length: 13 residues. With 1 base removed from V and 7 bases from J, the gap between germline ends came to 10 bases. This CDR3 reads CASSQAGLSGYTF. The CDR3 DNA follows: TGTGCCAGCAGCCAAGCAGGGCTGAGTGGCTACACCTTC.

With regard to this clonotype: A much larger clone differs by one base, so this may be a read error. This CDR3 reads CASSHGTGNTDTQYF. The CDR3 DNA is TGCGCCAGCAGCCACGGGACAGGGAATACAGATACGCAGTATTTT. The V and J genes are TRBV5-1 and TRBJ2-3; 9 nucleotides match TRBD1. Per the germline V gene, CDR1 is SGHRS and CDR2 is YFSETQ. CDR3 size: 15 residues. J gave up 3 bases and V 4 bases, and 6 bases lay outside the gene matches. Together with reference TRBV5-1 and TRBJ2-3, the CDR3 gives the full variable domain: KAGVTQTPRYLIKTRGQQVTLSCSPISGHRSVSWYQQTPGQGLQFLFEYFSETQRNKGNFPGRFSGRQFSNSRSEMNVSTLELGDSALYLCASSHGTGNTDTQYFGPGTRLTVL.

This clonotype has at least ten counts. The rearrangement links TRBV7-2 to TRBJ2-6; 10 positions agree with TRBD1. Germline CDR1 and CDR2: SGHTA and FQGNSA. This CDR3 has 17 amino acids. Trimming took 5 bases from V and 1 from J; bases not matched to a gene: 5. CDR3 amino acids: CASSGTGAYSGANVLTF. CDR3 in DNA: TGTGCCAGCAGCGGGACAGGGGCATATTCTGGGGCCAACGTCCTGACTTTC.

Ten or more counts support this clonotype. The chain has TRBV5-6 and TRBJ2-7; D might be TRBD1 (6 bases). CDR1 and CDR2 (germline): SGHDT, YYEEEE. The CDR3 is made up of 16 amino acids. Trimming took 1 base from V and 4 from J, leaving 18 bases between them. Here the CDR3 DNA reads TGTGCCAGCAGCTTGTTGGGGGCATCTCGAAATTACGAGCAGTACTTC. Its protein product is CASSLLGASRNYEQYF.

This clonotype was counted at least ten times. V usage is TRBV20-1 and J usage is TRBJ2-3; D possibly uses TRBD1 or TRBD2 (6 bases each). V dropped 4 bases and J dropped 4 bases, with 18 bases sitting between them. This CDR3 is 15 amino acids long. Looked up from germline, CDR1 is DFQATT and CDR2 is SNEGSKA (reference sequence). The CDR3 DNA follows: TGCAGTGCTACAGAGATACGGGGGCAAGCAGATACGCAGTATTTT. This gives the protein CSATEIRGQADTQYF.

This clonotype was observed at least ten times. V is TRBV20-1 and J is TRBJ1-1; D gene unclear. Germline V CDR1 and CDR2: DFQATT, SNEGSKA (reference sequence). The CDR3 runs to 15 residues. V was pared by 0 bases and J by 0 bases, with 11 bases between. DNA of the CDR3: TGCAGTGCTAGAGATCGGAGCCCTCTGAACACTGAAGCTTTCTTT. Its translation: CSARDRSPLNTEAFF.

This clonotype was seen at least ten times. The chain links TRBV5-1 to TRBJ2-1, with TRBD2 as a possible D gene (5 bases). The V and J ends lost 6 bases and 4 bases respectively, with 11 bases between them. CDR3 length: 13 residues. The V gene's germline CDR1 is SGHRS and CDR2 YFSETQ. CDR3 protein: CASKTSFYNEQFF. As DNA, the CDR3 is TGCGCCAGCAAAACTAGTTTTTACAATGAGCAGTTCTTC.

This clonotype has at least ten counts. This chain links TRBV15 with TRBJ1-1, with D perhaps matching TRBD1 (5 bases). Germline-derived CDR1 and CDR2 are LNHNV and YYDKDF (reference sequence). The V end lost 5 bases, the J end lost 0 bases, and 10 bases lay between the germline ends. This CDR3 has 14 residues. CDR3 sequence (DNA): TGTGCCACCAGCCCTCGGGGCCTGAACACTGAAGCTTTCTTT. The encoded protein is CATSPRGLNTEAFF.

This clonotype was recorded at least ten times. The chain has TRBV27 and TRBJ2-1; D gene uncertain. Trimming cost V 6 bases and J 12 bases, with 15 bases left between them. The length of the CDR3 is 12 residues. Germline V gene sequence: CDR1 MNHEY, CDR2 SMNVEV (reference sequence). The CDR3 DNA reads TGTGCCAGCAGCGAGTATCCTACGACGCAGTTCTTC. Its protein product is CASSEYPTTQFF.

This clonotype showed up many times. V usage is TRBV5-1 and J usage is TRBJ2-1, with 11 bases matching TRBD2. Germline V gene data show CDR1 as SGHRS and CDR2 as YFSETQ. V lost 2 bases, J lost 5 bases, and 6 bases stayed unmatched. This CDR3 region has 16 residues. The DNA for the CDR3 is TGCGCCAGCAGCTTTAGCGGGGGGGCCCTGGACAATGAGCAGTTCTTC. Encoded protein: CASSFSGGALDNEQFF. The variable domain in full, with the rest retrieved from reference TRBV5-1 and TRBJ2-1, is KAGVTQTPRYLIKTRGQQVTLSCSPISGHRSVSWYQQTPGQGLQFLFEYFSETQRNKGNFPGRFSGRQFSNSRSEMNVSTLELGDSALYLCASSFSGGALDNEQFFGPGTRLTVL.

This clonotype appeared many times. The CDR3 DNA reads as TGTGCCAGCAGTTACCGGGGCTCCTACGAGCAGTACTTC. It codes for CASSYRGSYEQYF. The V gene is TRBV6-2 or TRBV6-3, the J gene TRBJ2-7; possibly TRBD2 for D (5 bases). The CDR3 consists of 13 residues. V was trimmed by 2 bases and J by 0 bases, leaving 5 bases between them. Germline V gene data show CDR1 as MNHEY and CDR2 as SVGEGT.

Many counts were recorded for this clonotype. This chain joins TRBV20-1 and TRBJ2-1; 8 nucleotides align to TRBD1. CDR1 is DFQATT, CDR2 SNEGSKA, per germline (reference sequence). V lost 5 bases and J lost 4; bases outside the gene matches: 7. The length of the CDR3 is 14 residues. CDR3 amino acids: CSAGGTGLYNEQFF. CDR3 nucleotides: TGCAGTGCTGGGGGGACAGGACTATACAATGAGCAGTTCTTC.